This T cell receptor beta chain is from a study of blood T cell repertoires in COVID-19. Turning to the study itself: Samples came from the United States, Italy and Spain, spanning acute and convalescent COVID-19. Sources were T cells, B-cell-depleted T cells, or PBMCs; the material itself was cDNA or gDNA.

Germline CDR1 LNHNV, CDR2 YYDKDF (reference sequence). This CDR3 spans 13 amino acids. Trimming pared 3 bases from V and 8 bases from J, leaving 8 bases between. Per the study methods: The assay estimated nucleated cells by amplifying reference gene primers. Here immunoSEQ multiplex PCR was the method, and the copy in TCRdb shows in-frame clones only, minus some. D and trimming were read from the DNA, whereas the V and J calls and clone size are those reported in that table. Of 60,000 to 70,000 clones listed, 86% are singletons. The source is a man between 50 and 59 years old with active COVID-19. The rearrangement uses TRBV15 and TRBJ1-6; D gene ambiguous. Sequencing was carried out using peripheral blood. CDR3 amino acids: CATSSDIYSPLHF. The CDR3 bases are TGTGCCACCAGCAGCGACATTTATTCACCCCTCCACTTT.